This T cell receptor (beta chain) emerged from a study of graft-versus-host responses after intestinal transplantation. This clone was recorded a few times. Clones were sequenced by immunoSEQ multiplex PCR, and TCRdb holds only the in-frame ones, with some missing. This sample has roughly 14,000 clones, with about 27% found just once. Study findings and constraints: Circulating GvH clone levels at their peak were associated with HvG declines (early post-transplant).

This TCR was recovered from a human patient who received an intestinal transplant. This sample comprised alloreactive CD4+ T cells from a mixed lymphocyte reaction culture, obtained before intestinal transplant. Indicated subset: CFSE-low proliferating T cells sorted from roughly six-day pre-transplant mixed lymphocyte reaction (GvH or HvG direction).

CDR3 in amino acids: CASSWTSGYEQYF. The CDR3 nucleotides are TGTGCCAGCAGCTGGACTAGCGGCTACGAGCAGTACTTC. The rearrangement links TRBV7-2 to TRBJ2-7, with TRBD2 matching over 10 bases. Trimming removed 4 bases from V and 3 bases from J; junction bases left unmatched: 0. From germline, CDR1 is SGHTA and CDR2 FQGNSA. The CDR3 has 13 amino acids. The variable domain in full, with the rest retrieved from reference TRBV7-2 and TRBJ2-7, is GAGVSQSPSNKVTEKGKDVELRCDPISGHTALYWYRQSLGQGLEFLIYFQGNSAPDKSGLPSDRFSAERTGGSVSTLTIQRTQQEDSAVYLCASSWTSGYEQYFGPGTRLTVT.